This is a list of T cell receptor beta chains from one sample in a study of blood T cells in healthy people across ages. TCRdb reprocessed the 5' RACE reads via MiXCR and lists one record per CDR3 protein. The sample has 920,000 or so distinct CDR3 sequences, 45% seen once. Sequenced sample: blood. The receptor set was obtained from a woman aged 60-70 years in good health. Each CDR3 is given with its conserved first and last residue. Each record gives: D gene, J gene, clone size, V gene, CDR3 protein, CDR3 DNA. The D gene is left open where the match is weak. A row's size may be missing; if present it is once, few, many or a size class.

>.|TRBJ2-1|.|TRBV2
CASSENRALRNEQFF
TGTGCCAGCAGTGAAAACAGGGCTCTAAGGAATGAGCAGTTCTTC
>.|TRBJ1-2|few|TRBV28
CASSFDTNYGYTF
TGTGCCAGCAGTTTCGATACTAACTATGGCTACACCTTC
>.|TRBJ2-6|.|TRBV6-2/TRBV6-3
CASSYSGADVLTF
TGTGCCAGCAGTTACTCAGGGGCCGACGTCCTGACTTTC
>TRBD2|TRBJ2-3|.|TRBV20-1
CSAYTSGRSGTDTQYF
TGCAGTGCTTATACTAGCGGGAGGTCCGGCACAGATACGCAGTATTTT
>.|TRBJ2-7|few|TRBV7-2
CASKKSRDRTYEQYF
TGTGCCAGCAAAAAAAGCCGGGATCGGACCTACGAGCAGTACTTC
>TRBD2|TRBJ2-1|many|TRBV7-2
CASSLARGGRKYNEQFF
TGTGCCAGCAGCTTAGCGCGGGGCGGGAGGAAGTACAATGAGCAGTTCTTC
>TRBD1|TRBJ2-1|once|TRBV13
CASSPTGFSYEQFF
TGTGCCAGCAGCCCGACAGGGTTTAGCTATGAGCAGTTCTTC
>TRBD1|TRBJ1-1|.|TRBV6-6
CASTDDREGAFF
TGTGCCAGCACAGACGACAGGGAGGGCGCTTTCTTT
>TRBD1|TRBJ2-7|.|TRBV27
CASRPTGGISYEQYF
TGTGCCAGCAGACCGACAGGGGGCATAAGCTACGAGCAGTACTTC
>TRBD2|TRBJ2-3|.|TRBV29-1
CSPPTGGKKDTQYF
TGCAGCCCTCCCACGGGAGGGAAAAAGGATACGCAGTATTTT
>TRBD2|TRBJ2-1|few|TRBV15
CATSRGLAGGMPQDNEQFF
TGTGCCACCAGCCGTGGACTAGCGGGAGGGATGCCCCAGGACAATGAGCAGTTCTTC
>.|TRBJ2-5|.|TRBV24-1
CATSDTQGLTVGETQYF
TGTGCCACCAGTGATACCCAGGGGCTTACAGTCGGGGAGACCCAGTACTTC
>.|TRBJ1-2|.|TRBV11-2
CASSLEGGDYGYTF
TGTGCCAGCAGCTTAGAGGGAGGAGACTATGGCTACACCTTC
>TRBD2|TRBJ2-1|.|TRBV6-5
CASSYREGPDEQFF
TGTGCCAGCAGTTACCGGGAGGGCCCGGATGAGCAGTTCTTC
>TRBD1|TRBJ2-1|.|TRBV3-1
CASSQGASEGSYNEQFF
TGTGCCAGCAGTCAGGGGGCGTCGGAGGGCTCCTACAATGAGCAGTTCTTC
>TRBD2|TRBJ2-3|.|TRBV5-1
CASSLETSGPTDTQYF
TGCGCCAGCAGCTTGGAGACTAGCGGTCCCACAGATACGCAGTATTTT
>.|TRBJ2-3|.|TRBV6-1
CASSPVDTGAGTDTQYF
TGTGCCAGCAGTCCCGTTGATACAGGCGCCGGGACAGATACGCAGTATTTT
>TRBD2|TRBJ2-3|.|TRBV5-1
CASSSAGGSTDTQYF
TGCGCCAGCAGCTCAGCGGGAGGTAGCACAGATACGCAGTATTTT
>TRBD1|TRBJ1-4|.|TRBV30
CAWGGQENEKLFF
TGTGCCTGGGGAGGACAGGAAAATGAAAAACTGTTTTTT
>.|TRBJ2-1|many|TRBV5-1
CASSGNREQFF
TGCGCCAGCAGCGGAAATAGAGAGCAGTTCTTC
>.|TRBJ2-5|.|TRBV6-1
CASRKRGGSQETQYF
TGTGCCAGCAGAAAAAGGGGTGGGTCGCAAGAGACCCAGTACTTC
>TRBD1|TRBJ1-2|once|TRBV27
CASSPRTGRIDGYTF
TGTGCCAGCAGTCCCCGGACAGGGCGCATCGATGGCTACACCTTC
>TRBD2|TRBJ2-7|.|TRBV28
CASSFPLPTSGDSYEQYF
TGTGCCAGCAGTTTCCCCCTCCCGACTAGCGGCGACTCCTACGAGCAGTACTTC
>.|TRBJ1-2|many|TRBV3-1
CASSPDRTYGYTF
TGTGCCAGCAGCCCCGACAGGACCTATGGCTACACCTTC
>TRBD2|TRBJ2-5|.|TRBV6-5
CASSYSKGLASQYF
TGTGCCAGCAGTTACTCGAAGGGACTAGCTTCCCAGTACTTC
>.|TRBJ2-4|.|TRBV6-2/TRBV6-3
CASSTRGLGWQYF
TGTGCCAGCAGTACCCGGGGCCTCGGTTGGCAGTACTTC
>.|TRBJ2-4|many|TRBV4-2
CASSPGTGLAKNIQYF
TGTGCCAGCAGCCCTGGCACGGGTCTAGCCAAAAACATTCAGTACTTC
>.|TRBJ2-3|.|TRBV20-1
CSARAGGYGTDTQYF
TGCAGTGCTAGGGCAGGGGGGTACGGCACAGATACGCAGTATTTT
>.|TRBJ2-7|few|TRBV27
CASRPPGLFDEQYF
TGTGCCAGCAGGCCCCCGGGCCTCTTCGACGAGCAGTACTTC
>.|TRBJ2-1|.|TRBV7-9
CASSTSRQGVSYNEQFF
TGTGCCAGCAGCACCTCGAGGCAGGGAGTCTCGTACAATGAGCAGTTCTTC